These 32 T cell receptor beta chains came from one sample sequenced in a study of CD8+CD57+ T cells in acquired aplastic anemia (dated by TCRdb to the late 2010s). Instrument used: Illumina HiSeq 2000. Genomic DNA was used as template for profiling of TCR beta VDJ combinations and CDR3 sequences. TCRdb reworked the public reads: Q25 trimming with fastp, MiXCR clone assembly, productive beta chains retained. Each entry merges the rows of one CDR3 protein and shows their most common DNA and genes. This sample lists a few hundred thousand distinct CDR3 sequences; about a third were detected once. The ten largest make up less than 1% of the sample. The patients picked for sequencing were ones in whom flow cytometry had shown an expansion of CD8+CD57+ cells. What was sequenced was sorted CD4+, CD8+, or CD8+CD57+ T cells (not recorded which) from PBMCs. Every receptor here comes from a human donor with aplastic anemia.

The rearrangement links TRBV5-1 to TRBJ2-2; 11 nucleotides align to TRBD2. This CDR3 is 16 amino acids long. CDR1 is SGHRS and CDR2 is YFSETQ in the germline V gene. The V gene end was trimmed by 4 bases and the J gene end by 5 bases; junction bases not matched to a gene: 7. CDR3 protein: CASSLGLAAGTGELFF. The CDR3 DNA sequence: TGCGCCAGCAGCCTGGGACTAGCGGCGGGAACCGGGGAGCTGTTTTTT.

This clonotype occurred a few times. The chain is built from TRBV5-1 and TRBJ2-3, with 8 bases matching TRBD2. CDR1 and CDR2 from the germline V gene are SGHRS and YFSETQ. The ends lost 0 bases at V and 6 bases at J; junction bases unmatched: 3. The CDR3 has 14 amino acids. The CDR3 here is CASSLVSGADTQYF. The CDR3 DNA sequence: TGCGCCAGCAGCTTGGTTAGCGGGGCGGATACGCAGTATTTT.

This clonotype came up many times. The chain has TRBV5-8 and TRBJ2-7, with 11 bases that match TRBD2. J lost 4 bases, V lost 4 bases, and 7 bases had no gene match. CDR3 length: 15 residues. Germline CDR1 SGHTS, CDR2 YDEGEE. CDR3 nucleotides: TGTGCCAGCAGCGGAACTAGCGGGGGCCAATACGAGCAGTACTTC. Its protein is CASSGTSGGQYEQYF.

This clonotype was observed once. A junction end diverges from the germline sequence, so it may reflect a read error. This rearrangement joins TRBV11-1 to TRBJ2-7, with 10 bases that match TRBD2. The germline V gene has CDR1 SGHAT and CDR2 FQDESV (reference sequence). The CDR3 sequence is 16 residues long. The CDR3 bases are TGTGCCAGCAGCACCGAGCGGGGGGGCCTCTCCTACGAGCGGTACTTC. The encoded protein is CASSTERGGLSYERYF.

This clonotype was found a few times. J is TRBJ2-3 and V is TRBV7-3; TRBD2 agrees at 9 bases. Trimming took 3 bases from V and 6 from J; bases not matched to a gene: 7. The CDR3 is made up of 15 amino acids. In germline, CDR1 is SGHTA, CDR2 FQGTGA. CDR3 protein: CASSLNGREGDTQYF. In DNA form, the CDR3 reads TGTGCCAGCAGCTTGAATGGGCGGGAGGGTGATACGCAGTATTTT.

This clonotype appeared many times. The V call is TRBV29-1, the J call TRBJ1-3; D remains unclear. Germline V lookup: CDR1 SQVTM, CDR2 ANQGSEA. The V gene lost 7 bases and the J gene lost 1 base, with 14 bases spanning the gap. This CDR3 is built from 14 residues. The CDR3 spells CSAFGERSGNTIYF. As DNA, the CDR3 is TGCAGCGCCTTTGGCGAACGTTCTGGAAACACCATATATTTT.

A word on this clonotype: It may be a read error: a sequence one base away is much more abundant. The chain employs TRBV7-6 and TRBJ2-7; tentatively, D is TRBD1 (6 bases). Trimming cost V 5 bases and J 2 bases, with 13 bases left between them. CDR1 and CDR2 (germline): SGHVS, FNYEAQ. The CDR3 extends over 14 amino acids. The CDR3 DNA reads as TGTGCCAGCAGCCTTTGGGGGCTGACCTACGAGCAGTACTTC. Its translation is CASSLWGLTYEQYF.

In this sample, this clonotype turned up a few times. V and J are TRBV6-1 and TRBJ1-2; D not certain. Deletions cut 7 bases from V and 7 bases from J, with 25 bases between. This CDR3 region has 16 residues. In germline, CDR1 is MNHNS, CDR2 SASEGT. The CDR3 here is CASTLSTRFGLVGYTF. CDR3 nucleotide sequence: TGTGCCAGCACCCTGTCGACACGGTTCGGGTTGGTTGGCTACACCTTC.

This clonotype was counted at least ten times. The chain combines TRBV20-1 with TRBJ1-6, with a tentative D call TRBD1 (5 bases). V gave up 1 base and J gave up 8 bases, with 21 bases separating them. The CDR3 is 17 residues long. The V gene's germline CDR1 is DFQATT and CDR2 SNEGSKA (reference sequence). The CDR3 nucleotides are TGCAGTGCTAGAGGAGGAGGCACCTTGGGGCCGGATTCACCCCTCCACTTT. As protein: CSARGGGTLGPDSPLHF.

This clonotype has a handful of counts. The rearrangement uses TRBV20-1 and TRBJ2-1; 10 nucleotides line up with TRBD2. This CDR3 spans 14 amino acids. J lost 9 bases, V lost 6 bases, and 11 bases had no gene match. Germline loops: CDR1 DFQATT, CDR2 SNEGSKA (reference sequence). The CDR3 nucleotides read TGCAGTGCCACCCGGGCTAGCGGGAGCATTGAGCAGTTCTTC. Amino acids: CSATRASGSIEQFF.

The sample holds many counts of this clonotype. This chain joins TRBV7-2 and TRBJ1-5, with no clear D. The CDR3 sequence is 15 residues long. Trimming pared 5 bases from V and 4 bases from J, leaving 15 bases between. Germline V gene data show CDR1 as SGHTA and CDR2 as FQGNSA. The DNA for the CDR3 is TGTGCCAGCAGCCCTAACCGTCTGGCAAATCAGCCCCAGCATTTT. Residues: CASSPNRLANQPQHF.

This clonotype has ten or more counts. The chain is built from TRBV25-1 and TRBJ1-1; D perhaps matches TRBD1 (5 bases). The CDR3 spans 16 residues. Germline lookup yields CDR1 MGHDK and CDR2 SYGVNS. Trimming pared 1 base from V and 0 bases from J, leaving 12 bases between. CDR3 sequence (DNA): TGTGCCAGCAGTGAATGGGGCACAGAGCTGAACACTGAAGCTTTCTTT. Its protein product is CASSEWGTELNTEAFF.

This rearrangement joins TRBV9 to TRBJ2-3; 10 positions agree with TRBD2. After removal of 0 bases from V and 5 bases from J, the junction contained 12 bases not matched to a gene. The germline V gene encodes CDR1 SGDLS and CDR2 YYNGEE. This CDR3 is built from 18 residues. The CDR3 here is CASSVATGSGGAGDTQYF. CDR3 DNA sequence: TGTGCCAGCAGCGTAGCTACAGGGAGCGGGGGGGCCGGAGATACGCAGTATTTT.

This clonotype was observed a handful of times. CDR3 amino acids: CASNLGQNNEQFF. The DNA for the CDR3 is TGTGCCAGCAACTTGGGACAGAACAATGAGCAGTTCTTC. This chain joins TRBV7-8 and TRBJ2-1, with TRBD1 matching over 7 bases. In germline, CDR1 is SGHVS, CDR2 FQNEAQ. There are 13 residues in the CDR3. With 7 bases clipped from V and 5 bases from J, the junction kept 5 bases outside the gene matches.

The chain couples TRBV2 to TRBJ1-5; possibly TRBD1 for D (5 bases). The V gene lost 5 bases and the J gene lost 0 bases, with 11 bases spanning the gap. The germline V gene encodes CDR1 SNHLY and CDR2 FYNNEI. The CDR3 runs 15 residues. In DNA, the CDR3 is TGTGCCAGCAGTCCGCAGGGTATTAGCAATCAGCCCCAGCATTTT. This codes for CASSPQGISNQPQHF.

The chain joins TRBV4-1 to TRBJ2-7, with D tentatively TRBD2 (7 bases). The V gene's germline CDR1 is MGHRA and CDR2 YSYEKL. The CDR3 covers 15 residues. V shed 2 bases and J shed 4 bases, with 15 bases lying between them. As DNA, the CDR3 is TGCGCCAGCAGCCAACCCGGCGGGGGCGCTTACGAGCAGTACTTC. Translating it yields CASSQPGGGAYEQYF.

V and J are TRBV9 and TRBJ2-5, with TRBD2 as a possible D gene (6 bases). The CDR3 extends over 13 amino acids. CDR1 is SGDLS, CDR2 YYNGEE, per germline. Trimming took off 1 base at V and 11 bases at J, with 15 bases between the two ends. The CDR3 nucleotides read TGTGCCAGCAGCGTACCGGGACTCCACCGGCAGTACTTC. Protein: CASSVPGLHRQYF.

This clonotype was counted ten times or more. CDR3 amino acids: CASSEFSGSGAAFF. CDR3 coding DNA: TGTGCCAGCAGTGAATTTTCAGGGTCTGGGGCAGCTTTCTTT. V is TRBV25-1 and J is TRBJ1-1, with D perhaps TRBD1 (5 bases). Per germline, CDR1 MGHDK and CDR2 SYGVNS. V lost 1 base, J lost 10 bases, and 16 bases lay in between. The CDR3 runs to 14 residues.

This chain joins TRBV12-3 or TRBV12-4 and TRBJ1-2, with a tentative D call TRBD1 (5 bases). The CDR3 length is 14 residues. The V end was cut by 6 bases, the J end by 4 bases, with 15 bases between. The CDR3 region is CASSPGRDLYGYTF. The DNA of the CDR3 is TGTGCCAGCAGCCCCGGCAGGGACCTCTATGGCTACACCTTC.

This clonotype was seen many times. The CDR3 spells CASSAQTTGGNTIYF. CDR3 nucleotide sequence: TGTGCCAGCAGCGCCCAAACGACAGGGGGCAACACCATATATTTT. The gene calls are TRBV9 and TRBJ1-3; 10 nucleotides align to TRBD1. Germline CDR1 reads SGDLS; CDR2 reads YYNGEE. V was pared by 3 bases and J by 7 bases, with 7 bases of the junction left unmatched. The CDR3 is made up of 15 amino acids.

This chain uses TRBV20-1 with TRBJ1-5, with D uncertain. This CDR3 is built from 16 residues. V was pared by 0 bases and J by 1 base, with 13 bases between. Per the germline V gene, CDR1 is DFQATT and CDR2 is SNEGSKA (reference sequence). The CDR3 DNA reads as TGCAGTGCTAGAGATCATAAGGGTAGGAGCAATCAGCCCCAGCATTTT. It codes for CSARDHKGRSNQPQHF.

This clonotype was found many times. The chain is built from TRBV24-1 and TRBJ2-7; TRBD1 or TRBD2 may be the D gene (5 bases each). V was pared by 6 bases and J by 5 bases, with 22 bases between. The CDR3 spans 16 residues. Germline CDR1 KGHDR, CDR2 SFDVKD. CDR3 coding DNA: TGTGCCACCAGTAAGCTCGTAACAGGAGGAGGCAACGAGCAGTACTTC. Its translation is CATSKLVTGGGNEQYF.

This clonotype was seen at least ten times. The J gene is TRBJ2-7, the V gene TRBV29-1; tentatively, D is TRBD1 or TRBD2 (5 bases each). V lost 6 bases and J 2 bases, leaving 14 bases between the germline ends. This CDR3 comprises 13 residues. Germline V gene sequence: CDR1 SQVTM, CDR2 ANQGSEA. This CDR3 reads CSVSGPDPYEQYF. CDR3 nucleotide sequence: TGCAGCGTGTCGGGACCCGATCCCTACGAGCAGTACTTC.

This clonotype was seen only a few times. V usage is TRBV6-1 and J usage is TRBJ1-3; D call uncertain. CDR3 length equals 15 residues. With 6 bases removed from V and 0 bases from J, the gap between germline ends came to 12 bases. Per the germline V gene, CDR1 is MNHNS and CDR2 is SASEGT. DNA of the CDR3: TGTGCCAGCAGAGTGACACACGACTCTGGAAACACCATATATTTT. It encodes CASRVTHDSGNTIYF.

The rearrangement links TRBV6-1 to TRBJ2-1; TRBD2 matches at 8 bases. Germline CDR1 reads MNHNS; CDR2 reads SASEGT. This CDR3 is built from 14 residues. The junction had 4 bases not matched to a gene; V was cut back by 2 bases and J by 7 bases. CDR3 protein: CASSERTGGNEQFF. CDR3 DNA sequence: TGTGCCAGCAGTGAACGGACGGGAGGGAATGAGCAGTTCTTC.

The CDR3 DNA is TGCAGTGCTAGAGATTACAGGGGGATGGAGGAGACCCAGTACTTC. Translated, it gives CSARDYRGMEETQYF. This chain joins TRBV20-1 and TRBJ2-5; 8 nucleotides align to TRBD1. This CDR3 contains 15 residues. From germline, CDR1 is DFQATT and CDR2 SNEGSKA (reference sequence). Trimming took 0 bases from V and 5 from J; bases not matched to a gene: 8.

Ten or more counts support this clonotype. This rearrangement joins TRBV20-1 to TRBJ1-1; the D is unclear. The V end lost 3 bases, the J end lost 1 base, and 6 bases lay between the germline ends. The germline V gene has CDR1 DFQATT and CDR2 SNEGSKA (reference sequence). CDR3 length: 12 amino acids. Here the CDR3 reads CSARYENTEAFF. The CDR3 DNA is TGCAGTGCTAGGTACGAGAACACTGAAGCTTTCTTT.

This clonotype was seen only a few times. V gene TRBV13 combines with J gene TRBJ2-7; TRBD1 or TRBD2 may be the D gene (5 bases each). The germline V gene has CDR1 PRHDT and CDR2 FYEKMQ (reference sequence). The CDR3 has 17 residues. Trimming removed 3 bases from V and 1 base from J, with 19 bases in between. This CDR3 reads CASSFSGTGIKSYEQYF. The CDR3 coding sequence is TGTGCCAGCAGCTTTAGTGGGACCGGGATTAAGTCCTACGAGCAGTACTTC.

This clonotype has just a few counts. The CDR3 nucleotides are TGTGCCAGCAGCCCTCAAGGGGGACTGATCAATCAGCCCCAGCATTTT. Amino acid sequence: CASSPQGGLINQPQHF. The chain links TRBV27 to TRBJ1-5, with D maybe TRBD1 (6 bases). This CDR3 is built from 16 residues. Trimming removed 6 bases from V and 3 bases from J, with 18 bases in between. Germline loops: CDR1 MNHEY, CDR2 SMNVEV (reference sequence).

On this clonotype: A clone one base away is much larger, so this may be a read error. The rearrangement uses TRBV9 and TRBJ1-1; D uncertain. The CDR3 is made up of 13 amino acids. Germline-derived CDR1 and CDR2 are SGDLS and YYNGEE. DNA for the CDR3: TGTGCCAGCAGCGTGGCAGTGAACACTGGAGCTTTCTTT. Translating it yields CASSVAVNTGAFF.

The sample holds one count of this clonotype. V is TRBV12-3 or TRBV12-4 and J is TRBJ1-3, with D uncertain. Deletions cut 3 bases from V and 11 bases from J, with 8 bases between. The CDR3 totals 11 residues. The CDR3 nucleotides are TGTGCCAGCAGTTTGAAGGACGCCATATATTTT. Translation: CASSLKDAIYF.

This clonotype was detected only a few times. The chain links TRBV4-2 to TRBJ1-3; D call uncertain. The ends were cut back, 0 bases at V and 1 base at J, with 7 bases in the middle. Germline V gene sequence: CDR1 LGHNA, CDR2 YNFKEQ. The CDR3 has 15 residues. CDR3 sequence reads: CASSQDKGSGNTIYF. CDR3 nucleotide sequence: TGTGCCAGCAGCCAAGATAAAGGATCTGGAAACACCATATATTTT.